These T cell receptor beta chains were read from a single sample in a study of blood T cells in healthy people across ages. Using its own MiXCR run on the 5' RACE reads, TCRdb lists one record per CDR3 protein. The table shows about 800,000 distinct CDR3 sequences, with 25% occurring only once. The same data also contributed to another study, on T cells of mothers and their children.

What was sequenced was blood. The source is a boy under 18 in good health. Each CDR3 is given with its conserved first and last residue. A D gene is named only where the DNA matches it firmly. Some rows mark clone size as missing; the rest say once, few, many or name a class of expanded clone.

cdr3_length	d_call	clone_size	j_call	v_call	cdr3_nt	cdr3_aa
13	TRBD2	-	TRBJ2-1	TRBV29-1	TGCAGCCTCCACGGGACTAGCGATGCTGAGCAGTTCTTC	CSLHGTSDAEQFF
14	TRBD1	-	TRBJ2-7	TRBV28	TGTGCCAGCAGTTCAGGGGGCAGGTCCTACGAGCAGTACTTC	CASSSGGRSYEQYF
16	TRBD2	-	TRBJ2-1	TRBV7-8	TGTGCCAGCAGCCCCCGGGGACTAGCGGGAGGGAGTGAGCAGTTCTTC	CASSPRGLAGGSEQFF
12	-	few	TRBJ2-5	TRBV28	TGTGCCAGCGGGACGAGTAGGGAGACCCAGTACTTC	CASGTSRETQYF
16	-	-	TRBJ1-3	TRBV3-1	TGTGCCAGCAGCCAAGGTGGAGGGGTCTCTGGAAACACCATATATTTT	CASSQGGGVSGNTIYF
15	-	-	TRBJ1-2	TRBV20-1	TGCAGTGCTAGAGCTAACTCAGGGGTAGGCTATGGCTACACCTTC	CSARANSGVGYGYTF
14	-	-	TRBJ2-3	TRBV6-5	TGTGCCAGCAGTTCCCTACGGCCGACAGATACGCAGTATTTT	CASSSLRPTDTQYF
13	-	-	TRBJ1-1	TRBV28	TGTGCCAGCAGTTTATTCAAACAGGCTGAAGCTTTCTTT	CASSLFKQAEAFF
13	TRBD2	-	TRBJ2-1	TRBV24-1	TGTGCCACCACTGAGCGGGGCGGGACGGAGCAGTTCTTC	CATTERGGTEQFF
12	TRBD1	few	TRBJ1-2	TRBV28	TGTGCCAGCAGGCGGGGACAGTATGGCTACACCTTC	CASRRGQYGYTF
17	TRBD1	few	TRBJ2-2	TRBV13	TGTGCCAGCAGCTTCCTCGGACAGGGGACAAACACCGGGGAGCTGTTTTTT	CASSFLGQGTNTGELFF
15	-	few	TRBJ1-1	TRBV30	TGTGCCTGGAGTGCGACCCCGGGAATGAACACTGAAGCTTTCTTT	CAWSATPGMNTEAFF
15	-	-	TRBJ2-1	TRBV28	TGTGCCAGCAGTTTAGGTTCAGGGGTAGGCAATGAGCAGTTCTTC	CASSLGSGVGNEQFF
15	-	-	TRBJ2-3	TRBV12-3/TRBV12-4	TGTGCCAGCACCCGCCCGGGGGGCTACACAGATACGCAGTATTTT	CASTRPGGYTDTQYF
17	-	once	TRBJ2-2	TRBV4-2	TGTGCCAGCAGCCAAGGTCTGGGCTGGATGAACACCGGGGAGCTGTTTTTT	CASSQGLGWMNTGELFF
15	-	-	TRBJ2-7	TRBV9	TGTGCCAGCAGCGTAAAGGCAGCTTCTGCCTACGAGCAGTACTTC	CASSVKAASAYEQYF
13	-	-	TRBJ2-7	TRBV15	TGTGCCACCAGCAGAGTTCCGTCGGTCGAGCAGTACTTC	CATSRVPSVEQYF
14	-	-	TRBJ1-2	TRBV29-1	TGCAGCGTTGGTCAGAGGCGCACTAACTATGGCTACACCTTC	CSVGQRRTNYGYTF
13	-	-	TRBJ1-6	TRBV12-3/TRBV12-4	TGTGCCAGCAGTGCAGGGTTGAATTCACCCCTCCACTTT	CASSAGLNSPLHF
14	-	-	TRBJ1-2	TRBV7-9	TGTGCCAGCAGCTTGAACAAGGGAGGCTATGGCTACACCTTC	CASSLNKGGYGYTF
10	-	few	TRBJ2-1	TRBV2	TGTGCCAGCAGTGTTGGGGAGCAGTTCTTC	CASSVGEQFF
12	TRBD1	-	TRBJ2-7	TRBV6-2/TRBV6-3	TGTGCCAGCGAGGACAGGGAGTACGAGCAGTACTTC	CASEDREYEQYF
15	-	-	TRBJ2-4	TRBV12-3/TRBV12-4	TGTGCCAGCAGTTTTCCTACGGGAACCAAAAACATTCAGTACTTC	CASSFPTGTKNIQYF
15	TRBD2	-	TRBJ2-1	TRBV5-1	TGCGCCAGCAGCGTTAGCGGGGGTACCTACAATGAGCAGTTCTTC	CASSVSGGTYNEQFF
15	TRBD2	-	TRBJ2-2	TRBV28	TGTGCCAGCCAGACTAGCGGAATTGGCTTAGGGGAGCTGTTTTTT	CASQTSGIGLGELFF
15	TRBD2	-	TRBJ2-5	TRBV6-6	TGTGCCAGCAGAACGAGTCTAGCGGGACTGGAGACCCAGTACTTC	CASRTSLAGLETQYF
13	-	-	TRBJ2-1	TRBV5-1	TGCGCCAGCAGCTTGAGTGTTGACAATGAGCAGTTCTTC	CASSLSVDNEQFF
18	TRBD2	few	TRBJ2-3	TRBV4-2	TGTGCCAGCAGCCAAGATTCGGGGACTAGCGGGGAGCTGGTTACGCAGTATTTT	CASSQDSGTSGELVTQYF
16	-	few	TRBJ1-4	TRBV5-5	TGTGCCAGCAGCTCCTGGACAGTTTCAACTAATGAAAAACTGTTTTTT	CASSSWTVSTNEKLFF
17	-	-	TRBJ2-2	TRBV20-1	TGCAGTGCTAGAGATCGTGGAGGTCGAAGGAACACCGGGGAGCTGTTTTTT	CSARDRGGRRNTGELFF
14	-	few	TRBJ1-5	TRBV20-1	TGCAGTGCTCTGCCCGCGGGTCGCAATCAGCCCCAGCATTTT	CSALPAGRNQPQHF
16	TRBD2	-	TRBJ2-5	TRBV7-9	TGTGCCAGCAGCTCAACCGGGACTAGCCTCCTTGGGACCCAGTACTTC	CASSSTGTSLLGTQYF
13	-	few	TRBJ2-7	TRBV7-9	TGTGCCAGCAGCTTAGATGAGAGCTACGAGCAGTACTTC	CASSLDESYEQYF
13	-	many	TRBJ2-5	TRBV7-2	TGTGCCAGCAGCTTAGGATTGGACTGGGAGCAGTACTTC	CASSLGLDWEQYF
15	-	many	TRBJ2-1	TRBV7-9	TGTGCCAGCAGCCCCCCGTCCGTAACGGGTCTTGGGTTGTTCTTC	CASSPPSVTGLGLFF